This T cell receptor (beta chain) was sequenced in a study of blood T cell repertoires in COVID-19. Overall study context: Collection of acute and convalescent COVID-19 samples took place in the United States, Italy and Spain. PBMCs, B-cell-depleted T cells, or T cells provided the cDNA or gDNA that made up the material.

The CDR3 covers 13 residues. Per germline, CDR1 SGHVS and CDR2 FQNEAQ. V dropped 5 bases and J dropped 1 base, with 9 bases sitting between them. Original processing notes: For nucleated cells, counts were estimated from reference gene primer amplification. The data were produced by immunoSEQ multiplex PCR, yet TCRdb's version contains in-frame clones alone and is incomplete. The DNA gave D and trimming, while V, J and clone size come from that table. Among about 190,000 clones listed, 75% to 90% were seen once. The sequence was collected from a man aged 40-50 years with acute or convalescent COVID-19. The chain joins TRBV7-8 to TRBJ2-7; D is perhaps TRBD1 (5 bases). The sample was peripheral blood. This chain's CDR3 is CASSLRQSYEQYF. The DNA of the CDR3 is TGTGCCAGCAGCCTAAGACAGTCCTACGAGCAGTACTTC.